This entry lists 13 T cell receptor beta chains sequenced from one sample in a study of T cells in Graves' hyperthyroidism and ophthalmopathy. RNA transcripts served as the template for amplifying TCR beta CDR3 regions. The primer set for the first-round RT-PCR of the TCR CDR3 was HTBI. TCRdb redid the calling of the multiplex PCR reads with MiXCR, one entry per CDR3 protein. The sample consists of some 570,000 distinct CDR3 sequences, 14% of them appearing once. The sequencing input was blood. The receptors originated from a woman aged 18-35 years with Graves' ophthalmopathy.

This clonotype came up many times. V usage is TRBV19 and J usage is TRBJ1-5, with D perhaps TRBD1 (5 bases). Deletions cut 8 bases from V and 6 bases from J, with 5 bases between. CDR1 is LNHDA and CDR2 is SQIVND in the germline V gene (reference sequence). The CDR3 runs to 10 residues. CDR3 nucleotides: TGTGCCAGTGGGGGTCAGCCCCAGCATTTT. Translating it yields CASGGQPQHF.

The sample holds many counts of this clonotype. V is TRBV27 and J is TRBJ2-3; no clear D gene. The CDR3 totals 14 residues. V shed 4 bases and J shed 1 base, with 9 bases lying between them. CDR1 MNHEY and CDR2 SMNVEV come from the germline V gene (reference sequence). The CDR3: CASSYGWGTDTQYF. DNA for the CDR3: TGTGCCAGCAGTTATGGGTGGGGCACAGATACGCAGTATTTT.

This clonotype was seen many times. This chain links TRBV2 with TRBJ1-5; 7 bases align to TRBD1. With 7 bases clipped from V and 5 bases from J, the junction kept 8 bases outside the gene matches. The CDR3 totals 14 residues. CDR1 and CDR2 (germline): SNHLY, FYNNEI. CDR3 sequence reads: CASKTGREYQPQHF. In nucleotides, the CDR3 is TGTGCCAGCAAGACAGGGCGTGAATATCAGCCCCAGCATTTT.

This clonotype was picked up many times. The chain combines TRBV3-1 with TRBJ1-2; no reliable D call. CDR1 LGHDT and CDR2 YNNKEL come from the germline V gene (reference sequence). This CDR3 comprises 12 residues. Trimming left V 4 bases short and J 4 bases short, with 7 bases between. The CDR3 bases are TGTGCCAGCAGCCTTACAGTCTATGGCTACACCTTC. Amino acids: CASSLTVYGYTF.

This clonotype appeared many times. The CDR3 region is CSAEGTSGRAGTGELFF. The CDR3, as DNA: TGCAGTGCGGAGGGAACTAGCGGGAGGGCCGGAACCGGGGAGCTGTTTTTT. This chain joins TRBV20-1 and TRBJ2-2, with TRBD2 matching over 13 bases. Trimming took 6 bases from V and 5 from J; bases not matched to a gene: 12. The germline CDR1 and CDR2 sequences are DFQATT and SNEGSKA (reference sequence). The CDR3 totals 17 residues.

There are a few counts of this clonotype. V gene TRBV6-2 or TRBV6-3 combines with J gene TRBJ1-4, with D hard to call. The V gene lost 2 bases and the J gene lost 0 bases, with 7 bases spanning the gap. The CDR3 is 15 amino acids. CDR1 MNHEY and CDR2 SVGEGT come from the germline V gene. The CDR3 nucleotides are TGTGCCAGCAGTTACAGGTTTGCAACTAATGAAAAACTGTTTTTT. This encodes CASSYRFATNEKLFF.

V gene TRBV3-1 combines with J gene TRBJ2-3; D unresolved. Germline CDR1 reads LGHDT; CDR2 reads YNNKEL (reference sequence). Trimming removed 6 bases at V and 2 bases at J, with 15 bases between. The CDR3 covers 15 residues. The CDR3 sequence is CASRHSSDHTDTQYF. CDR3 DNA: TGTGCCAGCAGGCACTCGTCGGACCACACAGATACGCAGTATTTT.

V gene TRBV7-3 combines with J gene TRBJ2-7, with D uncertain. Germline loops: CDR1 SGHTA, CDR2 FQGTGA. The CDR3 consists of 15 residues. The V end was cut by 1 base, the J end by 3 bases, with 13 bases between. This chain's CDR3 is CASSLITYPGYEQYF. The DNA for the CDR3 is TGTGCCAGCAGCTTAATAACCTACCCGGGCTACGAGCAGTACTTC.

The chain is built from TRBV5-1 and TRBJ2-7, with 9 bases that match TRBD1. V was pared by 3 bases and J by 1 base, with 8 bases of the junction left unmatched. Germline V CDR1 and CDR2: SGHRS, YFSETQ. This CDR3 is built from 16 residues. The CDR3: CASSSYDRGASYEQYF. The DNA of the CDR3 is TGCGCCAGCAGCTCATATGACAGGGGGGCATCCTACGAGCAGTACTTC.

This clonotype was observed at least ten times. The V gene is TRBV27, the J gene TRBJ1-1; 10 bases are a match to TRBD1. CDR1 is MNHEY, CDR2 SMNVEV, per germline (reference sequence). Losses at the gene ends were 0 bases for V and 4 bases for J; bases not matched to a gene: 11. The CDR3 runs to 18 residues. The CDR3 protein is CASSLSPGTGASGTEAFF. CDR3 nucleotides: TGTGCCAGCAGTTTATCCCCCGGGACAGGGGCTAGTGGCACTGAAGCTTTCTTT.

This clonotype was detected ten times or more. V gene TRBV5-1 combines with J gene TRBJ1-1, with 9 positions matching TRBD1. The junction had 4 bases not matched to a gene; V was cut back by 4 bases and J by 0 bases. Germline values: CDR1 SGHRS, CDR2 YFSETQ. This CDR3 region has 15 residues. For the CDR3, the DNA is TGCGCCAGCAGCCCTTGGACAGGGGTGAACACTGAAGCTTTCTTT. Residues: CASSPWTGVNTEAFF.

Only a few counts were recorded for this clonotype. The gene calls are TRBV29-1 and TRBJ2-2, with D unresolved. Germline CDR1 reads SQVTM; CDR2 reads ANQGSEA. Trimming took 1 base from V and 4 from J, leaving 13 bases between them. This CDR3 spans 15 amino acids. In nucleotides, the CDR3 is TGCAGCGTTGAAGGGGATACGTTGGGCACCGGGGAGCTGTTTTTT. Protein: CSVEGDTLGTGELFF.

Comments on this clonotype: A much larger clone sits a single nucleotide away, making a read error possible. J is TRBJ2-7 and V is TRBV6-1; D may match TRBD1 or TRBD2 (5 bases each). Germline CDR1 reads MNHNS; CDR2 reads SASEGT. The CDR3 loop spans 13 amino acids. The CDR3 nucleotides read TGTGCCACCTCGGGGCCACCTTCCTGCGAGCAGTACTTC. It yields the protein CATSGPPSCEQYF.